Listed below are T cell receptor beta chains from one sample, sequenced in a study of graft-versus-host responses after intestinal transplantation. The assay was immunoSEQ multiplex PCR, and TCRdb's table has in-frame clones only and misses some. The table records some 62,000 clones, over 90% of them present only once. These receptors lack a known antigen. The input for sequencing was unstimulated CD8+ T cells sorted from spleen or lymph node cells, taken before transplant. The receptors were gathered from a human donor who was the organ donor for an intestinal transplant. Both conserved end residues are part of each CDR3. D genes are given only for firm matches. Not all rows give a size; the values are once, few, many and, for expanded clones, a class.

d_gene	v_gene	abundance	j_gene	CDR3nt	CDR3aa
-	TRBV10-3	-	TRBJ1-5	TGTGCCATCAGTGATTGGGGCCTTAGCAATCAGCCCCAGCATTTT	CAISDWGLSNQPQHF
-	TRBV27	-	TRBJ2-1	TGTGCCAGCAGTTATTCGGGTGAGATTTACAATGAGCAGTTCTTC	CASSYSGEIYNEQFF
TRBD1	TRBV4-1	-	TRBJ1-2	TGCGCCAGCGGAACGGGACAGGGGAACTATGGCTACACCTTC	CASGTGQGNYGYTF
TRBD2	TRBV9	-	TRBJ2-3	TGTGCCAGCAGCGTCCCCCCTAGCGGGAGCACAGATACGCAGTATTTT	CASSVPPSGSTDTQYF
-	TRBV7-9	-	TRBJ1-2	TGTGCCAGCAGCTTAGGGCAGGGATATGGCTACACCTTC	CASSLGQGYGYTF
-	TRBV6-5	-	TRBJ1-2	TGTGCCAGCAGTTACCGCCAGGATGGTATAGATGGCTACACCTTC	CASSYRQDGIDGYTF
-	TRBV19	-	TRBJ2-1	TGTGCCAGTAGTATCGGTGTAGTGGGGGGCAATGAGCAGTTCTTC	CASSIGVVGGNEQFF
TRBD2	TRBV6-1	-	TRBJ2-1	TGTGCCAGCAGTGAAGCTTGTCTAGCGGGCTGCTCTTCCTACAATGAGCAGTTCTTC	CASSEACLAGCSSYNEQFF
TRBD2	TRBV10-3	few	TRBJ2-7	TGTGCCATCTCGAGACTAGCGGGAGGGTTTCACTACGAGCAGTACTTC	CAISRLAGGFHYEQYF
-	TRBV10-3	-	TRBJ1-2	TGTGCCATCAGTGAGCGGCGGAAGCCCTATGGCTACACCTTC	CAISERRKPYGYTF
-	TRBV5-1	-	TRBJ1-1	TGCGCCAGCAGCTTGTCGGGGAATCGGAACACTGAAGCTTTCTTT	CASSLSGNRNTEAFF
TRBD2	TRBV9	-	TRBJ2-7	TGTGCCAGCAGCGTTTCGCCTAGCGGTTCCTACGAGCAGTACTTC	CASSVSPSGSYEQYF
-	TRBV30	-	TRBJ2-1	TGTGCCTGGAGGTCCGTCAATGAGCAGTTCTTC	CAWRSVNEQFF
-	TRBV11-2	few	TRBJ2-3	TGTGCCAGCAGCTTAGACTCAGATACGCAGTATTTT	CASSLDSDTQYF
-	TRBV27	-	TRBJ2-2	TGTGCCAGCAGTAGAGGAGTTTACACCGGGGAGCTGTTTTTT	CASSRGVYTGELFF
-	TRBV4-3	-	TRBJ2-4	TGCGCCAGCAGCCCATGGAGGGAAATCAAAAACATTCAGTACTTC	CASSPWREIKNIQYF
-	TRBV11-2	-	TRBJ2-7	TGTGCCAGCAGCTTAGGACCCGGGGACTCCTACGAGCAGTACTTC	CASSLGPGDSYEQYF
-	TRBV30	-	TRBJ1-3	TGTGCCTGGAGTGTGGGGGGTTACGTGGGAAACACCATATATTTT	CAWSVGGYVGNTIYF
-	TRBV27	-	TRBJ2-1	TGTGCCAGCAGAACAGGGTGGGATGAGCAGTTCTTC	CASRTGWDEQFF
-	TRBV28	-	TRBJ2-7	TGTGCCAGCAGCCCTCGGCGGGCCCGCTCCTACGAGCAGTACTTC	CASSPRRARSYEQYF
-	TRBV19	-	TRBJ2-3	TGTGCCAGTAGTTCGTTAGCGGCAAGCACAGATACGCAGTATTTT	CASSSLAASTDTQYF
-	TRBV9	-	TRBJ2-3	TGTGCCAGCTCTCGGGATTCAGATACGCAGTATTTT	CASSRDSDTQYF
-	TRBV28	-	TRBJ2-1	TGTGCCAGCAGTTTATCCACCCCGGGGCAGTTCTTC	CASSLSTPGQFF
-	TRBV28	once	TRBJ2-7	TGTGCCAGCAGTTTATATATAATAGATCCATCCTACGAGCAGTACTTC	CASSLYIIDPSYEQYF
-	TRBV28	-	TRBJ2-7	TGTGCCAGCAGTTTGCAGGAGGGCTACGAGCAGTACTTC	CASSLQEGYEQYF
-	TRBV5-1	-	TRBJ1-2	TGCGCCAGCACTTCAGGGATCGGCTACACCTTC	CASTSGIGYTF
TRBD1	TRBV19	-	TRBJ1-4	TGTGCCAGTAGTTGGACAGGCCCAAAAGAAAAACTGTTTTTT	CASSWTGPKEKLFF
TRBD2	TRBV5-1	-	TRBJ2-7	TGCGCCAGCAGCTTGGTCAGGACTAGCGGGAGGCCTCTGAGGAACGAGCAGTACTTC	CASSLVRTSGRPLRNEQYF
-	TRBV5-6	-	TRBJ2-4	TGTGCCAGCAGCTCAAGCCCCGGCGGGGACATTCAGTACTTC	CASSSSPGGDIQYF
-	TRBV9	-	TRBJ2-5	TGTGCCAGCAACCAGGACAGCGCTAAAGAGACCCAGTACTTC	CASNQDSAKETQYF
-	TRBV13	-	TRBJ1-1	TGTGCCAGCAGCCCTTCCCCAGGGTTGGGCACTGAAGCTTTCTTT	CASSPSPGLGTEAFF
TRBD1	TRBV9	-	TRBJ2-7	TGTGCCAGCAGCGTCGGACAGGGAAACTACGAGCAGTACTTC	CASSVGQGNYEQYF
-	TRBV4-2	-	TRBJ2-2	TGTGCCAGCAGCCAAGAAGTGAGCACCGGGGAGCTGTTTTTT	CASSQEVSTGELFF
-	TRBV27	-	TRBJ2-7	TGTGCCAGCAGTTTAGGTTGGGTTAGCGGCTCCTACGAGCAGTACTTC	CASSLGWVSGSYEQYF
-	TRBV7-9	once	TRBJ2-5	TGTGCCAGCAGCCCACTGGGGAGAGGGATGGAGACCCAGTACTTC	CASSPLGRGMETQYF
TRBD1	TRBV30	-	TRBJ1-4	TGTGCCTGGAGTGTAGTAGGGACAGAGAATGAAAAACTGTTTTTT	CAWSVVGTENEKLFF
-	TRBV7-3	once	TRBJ2-7	TGTGCCAGCAGCTTATGGGGTCGTCCGGGGTGGTACGAGCAGTACTTC	CASSLWGRPGWYEQYF
TRBD1	TRBV28	-	TRBJ2-5	TGTGCCAGCAGTCAACCACGACAGGGTGAGAGGGAGACCCAGTACTTC	CASSQPRQGERETQYF
TRBD2	TRBV27	once	TRBJ2-7	TGTGCCAGCTCCTTGAGTGCGGGAGGGTCCTACGAGCAGTACTTC	CASSLSAGGSYEQYF
-	TRBV14	-	TRBJ2-5	TGTGCCAGCAGCCAAGGGAGGTATCTGGTAGAGCAGTACTTC	CASSQGRYLVEQYF
-	TRBV7-9	-	TRBJ2-7	TGTGCCAGCAGCCCCCGCTCCGCAGGGCTAAGTTACGAGCAGTACTTC	CASSPRSAGLSYEQYF
-	TRBV19	-	TRBJ2-5	TGTGCCAGTAGTATTCAGACAGGTCAAGAGACCCAGTACTTC	CASSIQTGQETQYF
-	TRBV25-1	-	TRBJ2-7	TGTGCCAGCAGTGATAGCTCCTACGAGCAGTACTTC	CASSDSSYEQYF
-	TRBV14	-	TRBJ1-3	TGTGCCAGCAGCCCCCGGGGTGGATCTGGAAACACCATATATTTT	CASSPRGGSGNTIYF
TRBD2	TRBV28	few	TRBJ2-1	TGTGCCAGCAGTCCTATCCCACTAGCGGGGGCGGTCAGGGAGCAGTTCTTC	CASSPIPLAGAVREQFF
-	TRBV28	-	TRBJ2-7	TGTGCCAGCACCGTCAACAGGGACGGCTACGAGCAGTACTTC	CASTVNRDGYEQYF
TRBD2	TRBV10-2	-	TRBJ2-7	TGCGCCAGCAGTGAGTGGGCAGTGACTAGCGGGAGTATTTACGAGCAGTACTTC	CASSEWAVTSGSIYEQYF
TRBD2	TRBV7-2	once	TRBJ2-2	TGTGCCAGCAGCTCCCTAGCGGGAGCAATAGCCGGGGAGCTGTTTTTT	CASSSLAGAIAGELFF
-	TRBV28	-	TRBJ2-7	TGTGCCAGCAGTTCCCACCCGCGGACTTTAACCTACGAGCAGTACTTC	CASSSHPRTLTYEQYF
TRBD2	TRBV10-3	-	TRBJ2-5	TGTGCCATCAGTGAGCCGATATGGGGACTAGCGGGAGAAGAGACCCAGTACTTC	CAISEPIWGLAGEETQYF
TRBD2	TRBV4-3	-	TRBJ2-2	TGCGCCAGCAGCCATCGGACTAGCGCGGGGTTCGACACCGGGGAGCTGTTTTTT	CASSHRTSAGFDTGELFF